These T cell receptor beta chains were read from a single sample in a study of blood T cell repertoires in COVID-19. Libraries were prepared by immunoSEQ multiplex PCR; TCRdb keeps only in-frame clonotypes and omits some of them. The table lists hundreds of thousands of clones, approximately 85% of them singletons, with around 0.92% in the top ten. The sample comprised PBMCs or T cells enriched from blood (not recorded which). These receptors were obtained from a woman in her 30s who had recovered from COVID-19. Each CDR3 is given with its conserved first and last residue. The D gene is left open where the match is weak. Size is stated for part of the rows, as once, few or many counts, or as a class when the clone is expanded.

clone_size: -; cdr3_length: 16; d_call: -; v_call: TRBV27; j_call: TRBJ2-2; cdr3_aa: CASSFRGSMDTGELFF; cdr3_nt: TGTGCCAGCAGTTTCAGGGGCTCTATGGACACCGGGGAGCTGTTTTTT
clone_size: -; cdr3_length: 16; d_call: -; v_call: TRBV5-1; j_call: TRBJ2-1; cdr3_aa: CASSFLPISSYNEQFF; cdr3_nt: TGCGCCAGCAGCTTTCTTCCGATTAGCTCCTACAATGAGCAGTTCTTC
clone_size: -; cdr3_length: 14; d_call: -; v_call: TRBV5-6; j_call: TRBJ1-5; cdr3_aa: CASSLAGRNQPQHF; cdr3_nt: TGTGCCAGCAGCTTGGCAGGGCGCAATCAGCCCCAGCATTTT
clone_size: -; cdr3_length: 18; d_call: TRBD1; v_call: TRBV7-2; j_call: TRBJ1-4; cdr3_aa: CASSLSRTGGRTNEKLFF; cdr3_nt: TGTGCCAGCAGCTTGTCGAGAACAGGGGGCCGGACTAATGAAAAACTGTTTTTT
clone_size: -; cdr3_length: 16; d_call: -; v_call: TRBV7-6; j_call: TRBJ2-2; cdr3_aa: CASSLARQTNTGELFF; cdr3_nt: TGTGCCAGCAGCTTAGCCCGACAGACGAACACCGGGGAGCTGTTTTTT
clone_size: -; cdr3_length: 16; d_call: TRBD1; v_call: TRBV28; j_call: TRBJ1-3; cdr3_aa: CASSSWTGTAGNTIYF; cdr3_nt: TGTGCCAGCAGTTCCTGGACAGGGACCGCGGGAAACACCATATATTTT
clone_size: -; cdr3_length: 14; d_call: -; v_call: TRBV27; j_call: TRBJ2-1; cdr3_aa: CASSLQGIYNEQFF; cdr3_nt: TGTGCCAGCAGTTTACAGGGTATCTACAATGAGCAGTTCTTC
clone_size: -; cdr3_length: 13; d_call: -; v_call: TRBV7-2; j_call: TRBJ1-3; cdr3_aa: CASSLQSGNTIYF; cdr3_nt: TGTGCCAGCAGCTTACAGTCTGGAAACACCATATATTTT
clone_size: once; cdr3_length: 15; d_call: TRBD1; v_call: TRBV15; j_call: TRBJ1-6; cdr3_aa: CATSREGQGESPLHF; cdr3_nt: TGTGCCACCAGCAGAGAGGGACAGGGGGAATCACCCCTCCACTTT
clone_size: once; cdr3_length: 13; d_call: -; v_call: TRBV19; j_call: TRBJ2-2; cdr3_aa: CAMASANTGELFF; cdr3_nt: TGTGCCATGGCTAGCGCCAACACCGGGGAGCTGTTTTTT
clone_size: -; cdr3_length: 17; d_call: TRBD1; v_call: TRBV11-2; j_call: TRBJ1-1; cdr3_aa: CASSLVPGQGRITEAFF; cdr3_nt: TGTGCCAGCAGCTTAGTTCCGGGACAGGGGAGGATCACTGAAGCTTTCTTT
clone_size: few; cdr3_length: 13; d_call: -; v_call: TRBV28; j_call: TRBJ1-1; cdr3_aa: CASSLPAGTEAFF; cdr3_nt: TGTGCCAGCAGTTTGCCTGCCGGGACAGAAGCTTTCTTT
clone_size: -; cdr3_length: 15; d_call: TRBD2; v_call: TRBV19; j_call: TRBJ2-7; cdr3_aa: CASCDRPGLVYQQYF; cdr3_nt: TGTGCCAGTTGTGATAGGCCGGGACTAGTCTATCAGCAGTACTTC
clone_size: -; cdr3_length: 15; d_call: -; v_call: TRBV28; j_call: TRBJ1-4; cdr3_aa: CASSLLGAGHEKLFF; cdr3_nt: TGTGCCAGCAGTTTGTTAGGGGCAGGACATGAAAAACTGTTTTTT
clone_size: -; cdr3_length: 15; d_call: -; v_call: TRBV3-1/TRBV3-2; j_call: TRBJ1-5; cdr3_aa: CASSQDGTLGQPQHF; cdr3_nt: TGTGCCAGCAGCCAAGATGGGACTCTGGGTCAGCCCCAGCATTTT
clone_size: once; cdr3_length: 13; d_call: TRBD1; v_call: TRBV7-2; j_call: TRBJ1-6; cdr3_aa: CASSLAGTGPLHF; cdr3_nt: TGTGCCAGCAGCTTAGCCGGGACAGGACCCCTCCACTTT
clone_size: -; cdr3_length: 13; d_call: -; v_call: TRBV6-6; j_call: TRBJ1-3; cdr3_aa: CASSSGSGNTIYF; cdr3_nt: TGTGCCAGCAGCTCGGGGTCTGGAAACACCATATATTTT
clone_size: -; cdr3_length: 13; d_call: -; v_call: TRBV18; j_call: TRBJ2-1; cdr3_aa: CASSPQQGYEQFF; cdr3_nt: TGTGCCAGCTCACCTCAACAGGGCTATGAGCAGTTCTTC
clone_size: -; cdr3_length: 13; d_call: TRBD1; v_call: TRBV27; j_call: TRBJ2-5; cdr3_aa: CASSTGGVGTQYF; cdr3_nt: TGTGCCAGCAGTACAGGGGGCGTGGGGACCCAGTACTTC
clone_size: -; cdr3_length: 15; d_call: -; v_call: TRBV27; j_call: TRBJ2-7; cdr3_aa: CASTSGFPNYYEQYF; cdr3_nt: TGTGCCAGCACCTCGGGATTCCCAAACTACTACGAGCAGTACTTC
clone_size: -; cdr3_length: 14; d_call: TRBD1; v_call: TRBV27; j_call: TRBJ2-7; cdr3_aa: CASSSDRVGYEQYF; cdr3_nt: TGTGCCAGCAGTTCCGACAGGGTAGGGTACGAGCAGTACTTC
clone_size: -; cdr3_length: 14; d_call: -; v_call: TRBV6-5; j_call: TRBJ1-1; cdr3_aa: CASSYSGRVTEAFF; cdr3_nt: TGTGCCAGCAGTTACTCCGGGAGGGTCACTGAAGCTTTCTTT
clone_size: once; cdr3_length: 20; d_call: TRBD1; v_call: TRBV5-1; j_call: TRBJ1-6; cdr3_aa: CASSLTTRDRGSLHNSPLHF; cdr3_nt: TGCGCCAGCAGCTTGACCACTCGGGACAGAGGGTCCCTGCATAATTCACCCCTCCACTTT
clone_size: -; cdr3_length: 17; d_call: -; v_call: TRBV3-1/TRBV3-2; j_call: TRBJ2-1; cdr3_aa: CASSQDLSSFFYNEQFF; cdr3_nt: TGTGCCAGCAGCCAAGACCTATCTAGTTTTTTCTACAATGAGCAGTTCTTC
clone_size: -; cdr3_length: 18; d_call: -; v_call: TRBV15; j_call: TRBJ1-1; cdr3_aa: CATSRDTKGGLRGTEAFF; cdr3_nt: TGTGCCACCAGCAGAGATACAAAGGGTGGGTTAAGGGGAACTGAAGCTTTCTTT
clone_size: -; cdr3_length: 10; d_call: -; v_call: TRBV20-1; j_call: TRBJ2-7; cdr3_aa: CSASRSEQYF; cdr3_nt: TGCAGTGCCAGTCGTAGTGAGCAGTACTTC
clone_size: -; cdr3_length: 11; d_call: -; v_call: TRBV20-1; j_call: TRBJ1-1; cdr3_aa: CSAYTGFTAFF; cdr3_nt: TGCAGTGCTTATACAGGGTTTACGGCTTTCTTT
clone_size: -; cdr3_length: 20; d_call: -; v_call: TRBV13; j_call: TRBJ2-5; cdr3_aa: CASSSRRLDRILTGQETQYF; cdr3_nt: TGTGCCAGCAGCTCCCGTCGCCTCGACAGGATCTTAACTGGCCAAGAGACCCAGTACTTC
clone_size: -; cdr3_length: 14; d_call: TRBD1; v_call: TRBV3-1/TRBV3-2; j_call: TRBJ1-1; cdr3_aa: CASSQNRGGTEAFF; cdr3_nt: TGTGCCAGCAGCCAGAACAGGGGAGGCACTGAAGCTTTCTTT
clone_size: once; cdr3_length: 13; d_call: -; v_call: TRBV10-3; j_call: TRBJ2-7; cdr3_aa: CAISERSSYEQYF; cdr3_nt: TGTGCCATCAGTGAGAGGAGCTCCTACGAGCAGTACTTC
clone_size: -; cdr3_length: 15; d_call: TRBD1; v_call: TRBV5-4; j_call: TRBJ2-3; cdr3_aa: CASSPGQVRTDTQYF; cdr3_nt: TGTGCCAGCAGCCCCGGACAGGTTCGCACAGATACGCAGTATTTT
clone_size: -; cdr3_length: 14; d_call: TRBD1; v_call: TRBV6-5; j_call: TRBJ1-1; cdr3_aa: CASRGGQTNTEAFF; cdr3_nt: TGTGCCAGCAGGGGGGGACAGACGAACACTGAAGCTTTCTTT
clone_size: -; cdr3_length: 15; d_call: TRBD1; v_call: TRBV7-2; j_call: TRBJ1-1; cdr3_aa: CASSFRTGDGTEAFF; cdr3_nt: TGTGCCAGCAGCTTCCGGACAGGGGACGGCACTGAAGCTTTCTTT
clone_size: -; cdr3_length: 15; d_call: TRBD1; v_call: TRBV7-2; j_call: TRBJ2-5; cdr3_aa: CASSLEHTGQGAQYF; cdr3_nt: TGTGCCAGCAGCTTAGAGCACACTGGTCAGGGGGCCCAGTACTTC
clone_size: -; cdr3_length: 18; d_call: -; v_call: TRBV5-8; j_call: TRBJ2-1; cdr3_aa: CASSLARTSAPGYNEQFF; cdr3_nt: TGTGCCAGCAGCTTGGCCCGGACATCGGCTCCCGGATACAATGAGCAGTTCTTC
clone_size: once; cdr3_length: 14; d_call: -; v_call: TRBV11-3; j_call: TRBJ1-1; cdr3_aa: CASTERRGGTEAFF; cdr3_nt: TGTGCCAGCACCGAAAGACGCGGAGGGACTGAAGCTTTCTTT
clone_size: -; cdr3_length: 16; d_call: TRBD1; v_call: TRBV18; j_call: TRBJ2-1; cdr3_aa: CASSPPGQGALGEQFF; cdr3_nt: TGTGCCAGCTCACCACCGGGACAGGGGGCCTTGGGTGAGCAGTTCTTC
clone_size: -; cdr3_length: 14; d_call: TRBD1; v_call: TRBV7-3; j_call: TRBJ2-2; cdr3_aa: CASSLTPGGRELFF; cdr3_nt: TGTGCCAGCAGCTTAACGCCAGGGGGCAGAGAGCTGTTTTTT